This TCR beta chain was identified in a study of blood T cells in healthy people across ages. Looking at the study overall: Template-switching capture recovered about one barcoded beta molecule per two T cells. Whole-study findings and limits: A roughly linear fall in TCR beta diversity per million T cells was seen with increasing age.

Donor samples were obtained from healthy Caucasian individuals from Russia, aged 6 to 90. Combining a sample-barcoded 5' primer with a J-beta primer mix, a second PCR ran for roughly 6 to 11 cycles. MiXCR was run by TCRdb on the 5' RACE reads, yielding one entry per CDR3 protein. The sample records about 640,000 distinct CDR3 sequences, about 53% being singletons. Note on this clonotype: Its antigen remains unidentified.

This CDR3 has 15 residues. The germline gives CDR1 SEHNR, CDR2 FQNEAQ (reference sequence). The sample taken for sequencing was blood. This clonotype originated in a man between 60 and 75 years old in good health. This chain joins TRBV7-9 and TRBJ2-4, with D tentatively TRBD1 (6 bases). The end of the DNA is better explained by TRBJ2-7, so the J call may be wrong. As DNA, the CDR3 is TGTGCCAGCAGCTCGCGAGGGGGTAGGATCTACGAGCAGTACTTC. Protein sequence: CASSSRGGRIYEQYF.